A single sample gave rise to the 7 T cell receptor beta chains below, sequenced in a study of chemoradiotherapy in HPV16-positive cancers (dated by TCRdb to between 2020 and 2023). Receptor libraries were prepared by the immunoSEQ multiplex PCR assay. TCRdb retrieved this table from immuneACCESS and kept in-frame rearrangements only. Not all clones are present; in checked studies, unresolved V genes account for under half, and no reason is known for the remainder. The sample includes 25,000 to 40,000 clones, with 86% observed a single time. The top ten constitute around 2.3% of the sample. The sequencing here drew on blood, taken from a patient who underwent chemoradiotherapy. The receptors shown here come from a human donor with HPV-associated anogenital cancer.

J is TRBJ2-5 and V is TRBV4-1; 7 bases fit TRBD2. Germline V CDR1 and CDR2: MGHRA, YSYEKL. The V segment lost 0 bases and the J segment 5 bases; nucleotides outside the gene matches: 15. The CDR3 spans 18 residues. This CDR3 is CASSQDPSQSGVGETQYF. The CDR3 coding sequence is TGCGCCAGCAGCCAAGATCCTTCGCAAAGCGGGGTCGGGGAGACCCAGTACTTC.

The V and J genes are TRBV5-8 and TRBJ1-5; TRBD1 might be the D (5 bases). V was cut by 0 bases and J by 2 bases, with 15 bases left in between. CDR1 and CDR2 (germline): SGHTS, YDEGEE. The CDR3 is 17 residues long. Written as DNA, the CDR3 is TGTGCCAGCAGCTTGGAAATTCGTGGGGCCGGCAATCAGCCCCAGCATTTT. Residues: CASSLEIRGAGNQPQHF.

The chain recombines TRBV11-1 with TRBJ1-1, with D maybe TRBD1 (5 bases). Trimming shortened V by 1 base and J by 11 bases, and 14 bases separated the two germline ends. This CDR3 contains 13 residues. Looked up from germline, CDR1 is SGHAT and CDR2 is FQDESV (reference sequence). The CDR3 reads CASSLEGTLAAFF. The CDR3 DNA is TGTGCCAGCAGCTTAGAAGGGACCCTCGCTGCTTTCTTT.

The CDR3 DNA sequence: TGTGCCAGCAGCCACATTGGGTACTACGAGCAGTACTTC. It specifies CASSHIGYYEQYF. V gene TRBV4-2 combines with J gene TRBJ2-7, with D hard to call. CDR1 LGHNA and CDR2 YNFKEQ come from the germline V gene. CDR3 length: 13 amino acids. Trimming pared 3 bases from V and 3 bases from J, leaving 9 bases between.

This clone occurred once. In DNA, the CDR3 is TGCGCCAGCCTCCTCGGAGGGGGACATGATGAAAAACTGTTTTTT. It specifies CASLLGGGHDEKLFF. V gene TRBV5-1 combines with J gene TRBJ1-4; tentative D call: TRBD1 (6 bases). The length of the CDR3 is 15 residues. V gave up 7 bases and J gave up 6 bases, with 19 bases separating them. Per the germline V gene, CDR1 is SGHRS and CDR2 is YFSETQ.

The chain uses TRBV7-8 and TRBJ2-7, with D unclear. The germline gives CDR1 SGHVS, CDR2 FQNEAQ. Trimming shortened V by 5 bases and J by 6 bases, and 8 bases separated the two germline ends. The CDR3 is 11 amino acids. CDR3 residues: CASSLRSEQYF. The CDR3 DNA follows: TGTGCCAGCAGCCTGAGGAGCGAGCAGTACTTC.

The chain combines TRBV6-5 with TRBJ2-7, with 11 bases aligning to TRBD2. This CDR3 spans 14 amino acids. Germline V gives CDR1 MNHEY, CDR2 SVGAGI. With V trimmed by 6 bases and J by 2 bases, 3 bases remained unmatched. The CDR3 loop reads CASRISGGAYEQYF. The DNA for the CDR3 is TGTGCCAGCAGGATTAGCGGGGGGGCCTACGAGCAGTACTTC.